The 11 T cell receptor beta chains listed next were all sequenced from one sample in a study of control samples from healthy donors and cancer patients. This table comes from immunoSEQ multiplex PCR, and its TCRdb copy is limited to in-frame clones, with some not included. Here the sample spans approximately 160,000 clones, 90% to 95% being singletons. Material for sequencing was blood. The receptors stem from a woman aged 55-69 years in good health.

The V and J genes are TRBV12-3 or TRBV12-4 and TRBJ1-1, with D uncertain. The CDR3 covers 13 residues. Trimming took 7 bases from V and 3 from J, leaving 12 bases between them. This CDR3 is CASTRYPDTEAFF. In nucleotides, the CDR3 is TGTGCCAGCACCAGATATCCCGACACTGAAGCTTTCTTT.

In DNA, the CDR3 is TGTGCCACTAAGGGGGACAGGGGTGGTTGGAATCAGCCCCAGCATTTT. Its protein product is CATKGDRGGWNQPQHF. The chain combines TRBV19 with TRBJ1-5; 10 bases align to TRBD1. The CDR3 covers 16 residues. Germline assignment: CDR1 LNHDA and CDR2 SQIVND (reference sequence). V shed 10 bases, J shed 4 bases, and the junction held 13 bases outside the gene matches.

CDR3 amino acids: CSAPGGSGYTF. The CDR3 bases are TGCAGTGCTCCAGGGGGAAGTGGCTACACCTTC. The chain combines TRBV20-1 with TRBJ1-2; the match to TRBD1 covers 7 bases. This CDR3 has 11 residues. Per the germline V gene, CDR1 is DFQATT and CDR2 is SNEGSKA (reference sequence). With V trimmed by 5 bases and J by 7 bases, 4 bases remained unmatched.

The genes are TRBV7-3 and TRBJ1-2, with 7 bases aligning to TRBD1. Germline V gives CDR1 SGHTA, CDR2 FQGTGA. The V and J ends lost 3 bases and 8 bases, in that order; junction bases with no gene match: 6. The CDR3 extends over 13 amino acids. The CDR3 here is CASSFSPGGGYTF. The DNA of the CDR3 is TGTGCCAGCAGCTTTTCGCCAGGGGGAGGCTACACCTTC.

The chain carries TRBV29-1 and TRBJ2-7; D may be TRBD1 (6 bases). The ends were cut back, 6 bases at V and 5 bases at J, with 11 bases in the middle. Germline assignment: CDR1 SQVTM and CDR2 ANQGSEA. The CDR3 totals 11 residues. The CDR3 sequence is CSVIQGDEQYF. CDR3 sequence (DNA): TGCAGCGTCATACAGGGAGACGAGCAGTACTTC.

The chain is built from TRBV6-1 and TRBJ1-2; D remains ambiguous. Germline V gives CDR1 MNHNS, CDR2 SASEGT. The CDR3 is 14 amino acids. Trimming cost V 1 base and J 8 bases, with 14 bases left between them. The CDR3: CASSEVLPTRGYTF. CDR3 sequence (DNA): TGTGCCAGCAGTGAAGTGTTACCTACGAGGGGCTACACCTTC.

The chain carries TRBV20-1 and TRBJ2-1; 11 bases line up with TRBD2. The CDR3 length is 15 residues. V dropped 3 bases and J dropped 13; count of bases not matched to a gene: 14. The germline V gene encodes CDR1 DFQATT and CDR2 SNEGSKA (reference sequence). The CDR3: CSASFSSGGTLNQFF. DNA of the CDR3: TGCAGTGCTAGTTTTTCTAGCGGGGGGACCTTAAACCAGTTCTTC.

The J gene is TRBJ1-1, the V gene TRBV2, with TRBD1 identical over 7 bases. This CDR3 has 13 residues. V shed 6 bases, J shed 4 bases, and the junction held 5 bases outside the gene matches. Germline CDR1 SNHLY, CDR2 FYNNEI. CDR3 in amino acids: CASSSGGTTEAFF. The CDR3 region has the DNA TGTGCCAGCAGCTCAGGGGGAACCACTGAAGCTTTCTTT.

This chain connects TRBV2 to TRBJ1-2; a possible D gene is TRBD1 (5 bases). The CDR3 contains 14 residues. Germline V gives CDR1 SNHLY, CDR2 FYNNEI. The ends were cut back, 3 bases at V and 4 bases at J, with 12 bases in the middle. The CDR3 region is CASSDRGESYGYTF. DNA of the CDR3: TGTGCCAGCAGTGATAGGGGAGAGTCCTATGGCTACACCTTC.

The rearrangement links TRBV4-3 to TRBJ1-2; 9 bases align to TRBD1. The V segment lost 4 bases and the J segment 4 bases; nucleotides outside the gene matches: 4. From germline, CDR1 is LGHNA and CDR2 YSLEER. The CDR3 totals 14 residues. This CDR3 is CASSPDRGSYGYTF. CDR3 bases: TGCGCCAGCAGCCCGGACAGGGGATCCTATGGCTACACCTTC.

This chain connects TRBV5-5 to TRBJ1-1, with D uncertain. The CDR3 runs 14 residues. Germline CDR1 SGHKS, CDR2 YYEKEE (reference sequence). V lost 5 bases to trimming and J lost 0 bases, with 11 bases between them. In DNA form, the CDR3 reads TGTGCCAGCAGAAGAGACACGATGAACACTGAAGCTTTCTTT. Residues: CASRRDTMNTEAFF.